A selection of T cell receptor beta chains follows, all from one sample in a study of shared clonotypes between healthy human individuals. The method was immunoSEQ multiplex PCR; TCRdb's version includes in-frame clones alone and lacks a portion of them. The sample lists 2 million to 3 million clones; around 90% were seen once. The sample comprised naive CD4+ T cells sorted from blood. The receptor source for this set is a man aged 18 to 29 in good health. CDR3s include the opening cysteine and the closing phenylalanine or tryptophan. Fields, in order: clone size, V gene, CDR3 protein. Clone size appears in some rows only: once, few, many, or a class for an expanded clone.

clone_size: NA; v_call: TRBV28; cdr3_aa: CASRTGVNYGYTF
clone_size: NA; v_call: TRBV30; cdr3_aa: CAWTHSAAHEQYF
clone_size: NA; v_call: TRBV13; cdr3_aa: CASSLGLKWTSEVANTGELFF
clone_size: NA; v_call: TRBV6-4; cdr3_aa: CASRGTGKGEQYF
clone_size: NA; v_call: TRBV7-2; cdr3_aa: CATREGGMNTEAFF
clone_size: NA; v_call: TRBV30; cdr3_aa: CAWSSPRGLQNEQFF
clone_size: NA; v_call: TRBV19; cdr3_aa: CASSPAPLGDTGELFF
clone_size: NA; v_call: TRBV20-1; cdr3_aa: CSARAGNGYTF
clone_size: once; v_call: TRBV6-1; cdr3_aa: CASIHRVGPTQPQHF
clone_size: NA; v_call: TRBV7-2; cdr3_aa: CASSNIAGGTREQYF
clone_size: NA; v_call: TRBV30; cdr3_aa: CAWSVRTSGAANTGELFF
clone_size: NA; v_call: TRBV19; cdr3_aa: CASGTGSQETQYF
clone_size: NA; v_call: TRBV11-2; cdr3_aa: CASSFAGGNSPLHF
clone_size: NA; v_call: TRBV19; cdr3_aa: CASIGAVAGDQETQYF
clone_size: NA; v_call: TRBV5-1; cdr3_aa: CASSLQGVPMNTEAFF
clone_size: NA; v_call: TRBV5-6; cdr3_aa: CASSFVAQETQYF
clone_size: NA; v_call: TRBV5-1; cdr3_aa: CASSPGLMGGVLTF
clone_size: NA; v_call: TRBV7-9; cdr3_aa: CASSLGGLGNEQYF
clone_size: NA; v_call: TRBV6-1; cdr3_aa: CASSPGPGGYGYTF
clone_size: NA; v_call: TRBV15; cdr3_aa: CATSSVGMETQYF
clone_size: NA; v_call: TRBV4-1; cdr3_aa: CASGHPNEKLFF
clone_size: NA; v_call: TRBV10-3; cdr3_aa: CAISPDRNTEAFF
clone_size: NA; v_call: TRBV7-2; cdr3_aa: CASSRTGPSYEQYF
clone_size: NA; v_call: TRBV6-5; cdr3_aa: CASSYSTPGRGYEQYF
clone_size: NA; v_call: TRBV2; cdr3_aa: CASSVTRTATQYF
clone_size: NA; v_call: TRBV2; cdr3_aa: CASRPTGGQQETQYF
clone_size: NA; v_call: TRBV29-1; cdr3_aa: CSVAAGWFQETQYF
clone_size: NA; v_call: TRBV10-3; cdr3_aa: CAISGGGSNEKLFF
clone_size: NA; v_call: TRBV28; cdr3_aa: CASSRGWDSNQPQHF
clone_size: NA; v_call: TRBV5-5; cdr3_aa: CASSFAGVSGYEQYF
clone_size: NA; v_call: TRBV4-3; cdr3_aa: CASSQSRGFTDTQYF
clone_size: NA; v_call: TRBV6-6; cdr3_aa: CASSFRGPNQPQHF
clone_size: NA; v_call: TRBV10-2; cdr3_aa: CASSLGGGGNSPLHF
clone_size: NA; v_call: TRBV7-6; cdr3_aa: CASSDIVAGTNEQFF
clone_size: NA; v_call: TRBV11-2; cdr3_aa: CASSFLRTRSYEQYF
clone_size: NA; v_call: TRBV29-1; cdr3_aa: CSVSTEQFF
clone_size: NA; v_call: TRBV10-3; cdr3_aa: CAISYGQVNSYEQYF
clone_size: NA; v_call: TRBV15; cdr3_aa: CATSRARQGYGYTF
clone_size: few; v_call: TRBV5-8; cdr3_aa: CASSLLTGGMPQHF
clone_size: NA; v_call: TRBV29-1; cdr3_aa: CSVAGTKNIQYF